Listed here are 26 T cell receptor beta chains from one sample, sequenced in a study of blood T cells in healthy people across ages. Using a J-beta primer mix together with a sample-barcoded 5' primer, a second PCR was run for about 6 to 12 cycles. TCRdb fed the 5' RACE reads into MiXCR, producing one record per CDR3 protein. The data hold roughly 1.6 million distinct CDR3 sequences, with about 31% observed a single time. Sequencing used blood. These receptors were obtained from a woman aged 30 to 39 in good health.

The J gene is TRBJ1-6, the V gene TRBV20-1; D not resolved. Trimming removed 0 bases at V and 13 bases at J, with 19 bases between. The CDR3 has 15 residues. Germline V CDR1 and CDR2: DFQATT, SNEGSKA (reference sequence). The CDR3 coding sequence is TGCAGTGCTAGAGAACTAATGCTGCGGCCTAAGCCCCTCCACTTT. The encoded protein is CSARELMLRPKPLHF.

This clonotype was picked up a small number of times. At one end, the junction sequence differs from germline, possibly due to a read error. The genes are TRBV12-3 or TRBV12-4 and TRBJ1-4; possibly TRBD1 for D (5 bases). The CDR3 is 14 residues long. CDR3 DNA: TGTGCCAGCAGTTTGGGGGGGGGAAGTGAAAAACGGTTTTTT. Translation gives CASSLGGGSEKRFF.

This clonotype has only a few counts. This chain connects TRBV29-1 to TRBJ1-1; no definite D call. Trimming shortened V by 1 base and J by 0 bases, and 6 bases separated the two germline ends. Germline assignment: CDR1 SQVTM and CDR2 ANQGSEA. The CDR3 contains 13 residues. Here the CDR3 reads CSVEAGMNTEAFF. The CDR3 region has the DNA TGCAGCGTTGAAGCGGGCATGAACACTGAAGCTTTCTTT.

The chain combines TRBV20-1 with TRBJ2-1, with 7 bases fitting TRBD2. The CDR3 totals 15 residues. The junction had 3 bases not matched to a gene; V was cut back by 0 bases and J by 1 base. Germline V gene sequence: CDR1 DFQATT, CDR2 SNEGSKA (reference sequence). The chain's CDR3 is CSARDHGGSYNEQFF. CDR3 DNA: TGCAGTGCTAGAGATCACGGGGGGTCCTACAATGAGCAGTTCTTC.

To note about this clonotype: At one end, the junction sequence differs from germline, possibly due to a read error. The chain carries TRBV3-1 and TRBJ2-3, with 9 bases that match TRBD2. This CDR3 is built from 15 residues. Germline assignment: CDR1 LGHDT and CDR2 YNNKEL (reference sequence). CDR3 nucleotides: TGTGCCGGCAGCCGGGGACTAGCAAACACAGATACGCAGTATTTT. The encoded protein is CAGSRGLANTDTQYF.

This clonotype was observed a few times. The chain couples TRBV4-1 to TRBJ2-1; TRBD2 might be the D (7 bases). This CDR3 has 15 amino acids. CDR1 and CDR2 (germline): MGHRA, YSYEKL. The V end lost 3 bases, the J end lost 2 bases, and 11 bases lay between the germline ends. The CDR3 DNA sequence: TGCGCCAGCAGCCAGGACAGCGGGACCTACAATGAGCAGTTCTTC. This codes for CASSQDSGTYNEQFF.

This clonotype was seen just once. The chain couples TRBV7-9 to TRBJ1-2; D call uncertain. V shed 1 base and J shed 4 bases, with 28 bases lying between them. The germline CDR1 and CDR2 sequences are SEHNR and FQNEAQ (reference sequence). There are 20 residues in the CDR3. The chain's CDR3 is CASSLGAREKHKRIAYGYTF. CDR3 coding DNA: TGTGCCAGCAGCTTAGGTGCGAGGGAGAAACACAAGAGGATAGCCTATGGCTACACCTTC.

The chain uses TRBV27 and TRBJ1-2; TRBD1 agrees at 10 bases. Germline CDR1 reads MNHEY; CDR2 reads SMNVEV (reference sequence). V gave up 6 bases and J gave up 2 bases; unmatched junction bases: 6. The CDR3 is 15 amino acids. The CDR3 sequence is CASSLDRGQNYGYTF. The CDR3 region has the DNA TGTGCCAGCAGCCTCGACAGGGGGCAGAACTATGGCTACACCTTC.

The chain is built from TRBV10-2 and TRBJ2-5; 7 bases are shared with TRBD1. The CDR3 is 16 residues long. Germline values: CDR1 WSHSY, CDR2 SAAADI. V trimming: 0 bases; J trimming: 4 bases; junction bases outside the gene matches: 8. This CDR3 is CASSESGGQAAETQYF. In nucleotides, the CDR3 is TGCGCCAGCAGTGAGTCGGGTGGACAGGCGGCAGAGACCCAGTACTTC.

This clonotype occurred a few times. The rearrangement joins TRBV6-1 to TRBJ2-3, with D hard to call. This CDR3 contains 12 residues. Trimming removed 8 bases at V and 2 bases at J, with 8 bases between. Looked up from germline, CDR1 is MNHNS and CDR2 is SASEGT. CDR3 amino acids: CASWAVTDTQYF. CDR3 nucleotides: TGTGCCAGCTGGGCGGTCACAGATACGCAGTATTTT.

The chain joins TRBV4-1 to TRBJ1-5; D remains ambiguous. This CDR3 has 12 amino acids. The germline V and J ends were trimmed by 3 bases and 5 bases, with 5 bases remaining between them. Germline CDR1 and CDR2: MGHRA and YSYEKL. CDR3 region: CASSQEHQPQHF. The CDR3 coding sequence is TGCGCCAGCAGCCAGGAACATCAGCCCCAGCATTTT.

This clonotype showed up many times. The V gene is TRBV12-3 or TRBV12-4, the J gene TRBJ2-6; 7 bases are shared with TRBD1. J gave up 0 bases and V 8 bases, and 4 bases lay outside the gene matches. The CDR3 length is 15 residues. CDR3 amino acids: CASRTGGSGANVLTF. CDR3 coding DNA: TGTGCCAGCCGGACAGGAGGCTCTGGGGCCAACGTCCTGACTTTC.

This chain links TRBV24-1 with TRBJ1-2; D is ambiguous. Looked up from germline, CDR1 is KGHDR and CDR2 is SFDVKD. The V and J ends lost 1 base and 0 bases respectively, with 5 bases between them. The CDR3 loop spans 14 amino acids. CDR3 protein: CATSDFGTNYGYTF. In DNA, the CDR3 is TGTGCCACCAGTGATTTCGGCACTAACTATGGCTACACCTTC.

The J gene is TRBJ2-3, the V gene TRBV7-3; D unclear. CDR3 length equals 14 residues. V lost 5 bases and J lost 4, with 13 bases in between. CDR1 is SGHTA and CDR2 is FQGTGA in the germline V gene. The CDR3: CASSPTLAPDTQYF. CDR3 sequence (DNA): TGTGCCAGCAGCCCTACTCTGGCCCCAGATACGCAGTATTTT.

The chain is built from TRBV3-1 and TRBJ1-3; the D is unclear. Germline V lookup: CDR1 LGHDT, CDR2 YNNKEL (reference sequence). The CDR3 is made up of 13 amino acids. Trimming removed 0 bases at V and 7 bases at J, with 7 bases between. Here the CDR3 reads CASSQDGANTIYF. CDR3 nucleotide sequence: TGTGCCAGCAGCCAAGATGGCGCGAACACCATATATTTT.

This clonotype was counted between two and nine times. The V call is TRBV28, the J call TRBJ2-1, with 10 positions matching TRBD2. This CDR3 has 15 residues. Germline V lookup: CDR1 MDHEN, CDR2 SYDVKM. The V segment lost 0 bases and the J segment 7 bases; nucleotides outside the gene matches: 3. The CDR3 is CASSLWASGGNEQFF. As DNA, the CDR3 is TGTGCCAGCAGTTTATGGGCTAGCGGGGGTAATGAGCAGTTCTTC.

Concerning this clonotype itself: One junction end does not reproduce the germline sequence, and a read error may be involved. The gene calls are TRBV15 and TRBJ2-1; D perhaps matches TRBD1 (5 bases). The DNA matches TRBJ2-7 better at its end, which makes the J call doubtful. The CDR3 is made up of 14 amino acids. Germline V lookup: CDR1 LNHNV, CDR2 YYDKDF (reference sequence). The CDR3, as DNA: TGTGCCACCGGCAGAGATACCCAGGGTGGAGAGCAGTACTTC. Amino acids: CATGRDTQGGEQYF.

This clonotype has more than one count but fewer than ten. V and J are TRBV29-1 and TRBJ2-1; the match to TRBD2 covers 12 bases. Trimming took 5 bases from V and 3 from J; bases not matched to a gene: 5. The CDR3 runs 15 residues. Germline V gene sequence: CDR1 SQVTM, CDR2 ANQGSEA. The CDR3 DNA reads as TGCAGCGTTACGACTAGCGGGGGTGACTACAATGAGCAGTTCTTC. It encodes CSVTTSGGDYNEQFF.

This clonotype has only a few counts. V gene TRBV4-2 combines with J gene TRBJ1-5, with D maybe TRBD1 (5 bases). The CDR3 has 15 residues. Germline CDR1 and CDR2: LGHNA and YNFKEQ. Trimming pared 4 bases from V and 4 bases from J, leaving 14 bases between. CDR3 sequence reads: CASSRERSGNQPQHF. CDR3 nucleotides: TGTGCCAGCAGCCGAGAGCGATCAGGGAATCAGCCCCAGCATTTT.

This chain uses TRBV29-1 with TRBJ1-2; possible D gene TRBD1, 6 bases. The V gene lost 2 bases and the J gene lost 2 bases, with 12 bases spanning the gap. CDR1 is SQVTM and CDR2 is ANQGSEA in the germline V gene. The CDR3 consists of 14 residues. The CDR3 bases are TGCAGCGTTGAATCCAGGACAGAAAACTATGGCTACACCTTC. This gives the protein CSVESRTENYGYTF.

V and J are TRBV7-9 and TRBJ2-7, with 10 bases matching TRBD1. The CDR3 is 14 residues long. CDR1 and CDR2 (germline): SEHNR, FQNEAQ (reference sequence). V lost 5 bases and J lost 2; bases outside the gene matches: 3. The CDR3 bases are TGTGCCAGCAGCATGGACAGGGGGGCCTACGAGCAGTACTTC. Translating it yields CASSMDRGAYEQYF.

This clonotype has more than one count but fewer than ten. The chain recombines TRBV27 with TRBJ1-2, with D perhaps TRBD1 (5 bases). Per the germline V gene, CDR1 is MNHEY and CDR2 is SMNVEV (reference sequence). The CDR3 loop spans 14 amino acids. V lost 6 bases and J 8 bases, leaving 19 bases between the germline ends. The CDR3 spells CASSDWDGGKGYTF. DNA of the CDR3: TGTGCCAGCAGCGATTGGGACGGGGGGAAAGGCTACACCTTC.

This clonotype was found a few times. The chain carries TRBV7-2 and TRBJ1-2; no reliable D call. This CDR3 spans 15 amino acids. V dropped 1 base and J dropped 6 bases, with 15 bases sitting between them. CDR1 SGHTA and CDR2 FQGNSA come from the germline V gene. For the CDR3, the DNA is TGTGCCAGCAGCTTAGGAAGGGCCCGGAGGGATGGCTACACCTTC. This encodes CASSLGRARRDGYTF. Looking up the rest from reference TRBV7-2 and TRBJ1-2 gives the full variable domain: GAGVSQSPSNKVTEKGKDVELRCDPISGHTALYWYRQSLGQGLEFLIYFQGNSAPDKSGLPSDRFSAERTGGSVSTLTIQRTQQEDSAVYLCASSLGRARRDGYTFGSGTRLTVV.

For the CDR3, the DNA is TGTGCCAGCAGTTCCTTAGCGGGGGGGACGGCAGATACGCAGTATTTT. It is translated as CASSSLAGGTADTQYF. The chain uses TRBV9 and TRBJ2-3; 11 positions agree with TRBD2. The CDR3 consists of 16 residues. The V gene end was trimmed by 5 bases and the J gene end by 4 bases; junction bases not matched to a gene: 9. Per the germline V gene, CDR1 is SGDLS and CDR2 is YYNGEE.

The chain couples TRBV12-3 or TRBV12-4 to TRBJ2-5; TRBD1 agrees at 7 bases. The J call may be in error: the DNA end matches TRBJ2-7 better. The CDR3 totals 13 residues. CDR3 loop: CASRQGRAYEQYF. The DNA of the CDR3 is TGTGCCAGCAGACAGGGGCGGGCCTACGAGCAGTACTTC.

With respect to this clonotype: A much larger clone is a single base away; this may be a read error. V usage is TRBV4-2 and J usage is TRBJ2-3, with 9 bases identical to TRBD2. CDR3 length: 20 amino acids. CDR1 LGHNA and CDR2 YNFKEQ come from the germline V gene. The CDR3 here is CARSQDSGVAGDRKTDTQYF. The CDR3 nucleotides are TGTGCCAGAAGCCAAGACAGTGGAGTAGCGGGAGATCGGAAGACAGATACGCAGTATTTT.